This T cell receptor beta chain was sequenced during a study of tumor and adjacent non-tumor tissue in lung cancer. Study-level background: Each sample yielded millions of productive TCRbeta reads on average.

TCRbeta libraries were built with three rounds of nested PCR, modified from ARM-PCR. TCRdb re-called the multiplex PCR reads with MiXCR, one entry per CDR3 protein. The repertoire includes 120,000 or so distinct CDR3 sequences, 66% of them detected once, and roughly 12% sits in the top ten. Trimming shortened V by 5 bases and J by 7 bases, and 17 bases separated the two germline ends. CDR3 length: 15 residues. Germline-derived CDR1 and CDR2 are MNHNS and SASEGT. The template was RNA from unsorted bulk tissue. As for this clonotype: This may be a read error, as it is one base from a much larger clone.

Material: lung tumor tissue. The TCR comes from a man under 40 with non-small cell lung cancer. The chain carries TRBV6-1 and TRBJ2-2; weak D call: TRBD1 (7 bases). CDR3 loop: CASSLRGRLGGELFF. CDR3 DNA: TGTGCCAGCAGTCTCAGGGGGAGGCTTGGCGGGGAGCTGTTTTTT.